The text below deals with one T cell receptor (beta chain). The CDR3 runs 18 residues. V shed 2 bases and J 0 bases; nucleotides not matched to a gene: 7. Germline V CDR1 and CDR2: MNHEY, SVGEGT. The source of the sample is a study of T cell responses to AZD1222 COVID-19 vaccine. Measured with immunoSEQ multiplex PCR; TCRdb has only the in-frame clones, and not every one. The sample shows roughly 100,000 clones, approximately 88% of them seen only once. Sequencing used peripheral blood, obtained on day 0 of AZD1222 vaccination. This clonotype originated in an adult in good health. This chain links TRBV6-2 or TRBV6-3 with TRBJ2-5; 12 nucleotides match TRBD2. CDR3 nucleotides: TGTGCCAGCAGTTACACTCCCGGGACTAGCGGGTACCAAGAGACCCAGTACTTC. Residues: CASSYTPGTSGYQETQYF.